This paragraph reports one T cell receptor beta chain. Its matching antigen is unknown. PCR employed 60 Vbeta and 13 Jbeta primers. TCRdb's copy holds only in-frame clones and misses some; the assay was immunoSEQ multiplex PCR. The data contain 90,000 to 100,000 clones, roughly 76% of them singletons. The data derive from a study of cytomegalovirus exposure and HLA in healthy donors. Study overall: There were roughly 80 million unique TCRs (from HLA-typed donors) in an early data release. The study, taken as a whole, reports: Productive rates of about 87% or about 30% were seen for most TCR beta V segments in an earlier analysis. Most likely, a cluster of highly shared sequence variants arose as a sequencing artifact. The study designated 150 or so TCR beta chains cytomegalovirus-associated.

The germline V gene encodes CDR1 GTSNPN and CDR2 SVGIG (reference sequence). Trimming took 5 bases from V and 1 from J, leaving 9 bases between them. This CDR3 is built from 13 residues. Sequenced: PBMCs. The source of this sequence is a female donor in good health and CMV-seronegative. This chain uses TRBV30 with TRBJ1-3, with TRBD1 as a possible D gene (5 bases). This CDR3 reads CAWGRDSGNTIYF. CDR3 coding DNA: TGTGCCTGGGGCAGGGATTCTGGAAACACCATATATTTT.